This T cell receptor (beta chain) was documented in a study of beta chain features in type 1 diabetes. Expressed TCRB transcripts were sequenced because the entire RNA isolate underwent reverse transcription. Naive, central memory and regulatory T cell samples averaged roughly 3.5 million reads. Some clones are missing from TCRdb's copy, which holds only in-frame ones; the method was immunoSEQ multiplex PCR. The sample lists under 400,000 clones, roughly 12% occurring once. Study conclusions and caveats: In all four CD4+ subsets, TCRB CDR3 length was significantly, moderately reduced in type 1 diabetes.

Germline assignment: CDR1 SGHVS and CDR2 FNYEAQ. V was shortened by 3 bases and J by 5 bases, with 8 bases between the two germline ends. CDR3 length: 14 residues. In this sample, this clone turned up a few times. As yet, its antigen is unknown. The V and J genes are TRBV7-6 and TRBJ1-6; no clear D gene. Sequencing was carried out using naive CD4+ T cells from blood. The sequence derives from a man aged 18-30 years in good health. This CDR3 is CASSLEGDNSPLHF. The DNA for the CDR3 is TGTGCCAGCAGCTTGGAGGGCGATAATTCACCCCTCCACTTT.